This T cell receptor (beta chain) was recovered during a study of CD8 T cells in ankylosing spondylitis. Study-wide results and limits: Several of the motif variants were reported before in synovial fluid and blood from reactive arthritis. Among TCR beta sequences, a motif of under ten highly homologous variants appeared characteristic of ankylosing spondylitis blood. Peripheral blood held disease-linked clones only at relatively low frequency, and these were CD8+.

Trimming left V 3 bases short and J 2 bases short, with 5 bases between. The CDR3 loop spans 14 amino acids. This clonotype was detected a few times. Its antigen remains unidentified. Quantitative 5'-RACE with molecular barcodes generated TCR beta libraries. TCRdb recomputed calls from the 5' RACE reads with MiXCR, one row per CDR3 protein. The repertoire consists of about 240,000 distinct CDR3 sequences, with approximately 9% occurring once and the leading ten covering approximately 6.3%. The chain employs TRBV12-3 or TRBV12-4 and TRBJ2-6; D unresolved. The clonotype originates from a male donor with ankylosing spondylitis or in good health (not recorded which). Specimen: blood, either unsorted or a sorted T cell fraction (not recorded which). The CDR3 nucleotides read TGTGCCAGCAGTTTCCAGACTGGGGCCAACGTCCTGACTTTC. This sequence encodes CASSFQTGANVLTF.